The text below deals with one T cell receptor beta chain. The sample is drawn from a study of cytomegalovirus exposure and HLA in healthy donors. Researchers ran the PCR with 60 Vbeta and 13 Jbeta primers. TCRdb's table, derived via immunoSEQ multiplex PCR, lists solely in-frame clones and lacks some. The table includes under 150,000 clones, more than 70% detected once. Per the germline V gene, CDR1 is SGHRS and CDR2 is YFSETQ. CDR3 length: 16 residues. V lost 4 bases to trimming and J lost 3 bases; unmatched junction nucleotides: 9. The sequence was obtained from a male donor in good health and CMV-seropositive. The rearrangement uses TRBV5-1 and TRBJ1-5; 8 bases line up with TRBD1. Material for sequencing was PBMCs. CDR3 coding DNA: TGCGCCAGCAGCCTTGGGACAGGAGCTCCCAATCAGCCCCAGCATTTT. This translates into CASSLGTGAPNQPQHF. The complete variable domain, with remaining parts taken from reference TRBV5-1 and TRBJ1-5, reads KAGVTQTPRYLIKTRGQQVTLSCSPISGHRSVSWYQQTPGQGLQFLFEYFSETQRNKGNFPGRFSGRQFSNSRSEMNVSTLELGDSALYLCASSLGTGAPNQPQHFGDGTRLSIL.